The clone carrying this T cell receptor beta chain was seen once. Its target is unknown. V was clipped by 1 base and J by 4 bases, with 10 bases between them. There are 13 residues in the CDR3. Germline V gene data show CDR1 as GTSNPN and CDR2 as SVGIG (reference sequence). The table came from immunoSEQ multiplex PCR; TCRdb's copy has only in-frame clones and leaves some out. The table has some 41,000 clones, 90% to 95% seen once. This sample is drawn from a study of graft-versus-host responses after intestinal transplantation. The chain carries TRBV30 and TRBJ1-1, with a possible D match to TRBD1 (5 bases). The sequence was collected from a human donor who was the organ donor for an intestinal transplant. The sample was unstimulated CD8+ T cells sorted from spleen or lymph node cells, taken before transplant. This CDR3 is CAWSEWGPTEAFF. The CDR3 nucleotides are TGTGCCTGGAGTGAATGGGGCCCCACTGAAGCTTTCTTT.